This is a list of T cell receptor beta chains from one sample in a study of response to subunit inactivated influenza vaccine. TCRdb called the RT-PCR reads again in MiXCR, with one record for every CDR3 protein. The data show 290,000 or so distinct CDR3 sequences, 22% seen once. Material: PBMCs from blood, obtained 21 months after vaccination. Every receptor here comes from a man aged 45 to 70 who received an inactivated influenza vaccine. Both conserved end residues are part of each CDR3. The D gene is left open where the match is weak. Size is stated for part of the rows, as once, few or many counts, or as a class when the clone is expanded.

TRBV7-2	-	-	TRBJ2-5	CASSLGRAGETQYF	TGTGCCAGCAGCTTAGGGAGGGCCGGTGAGACCCAGTACTTC
TRBV5-1	many	-	TRBJ1-1	CASSLQGFAEAFF	TGCGCCAGCAGCTTACAGGGATTCGCTGAAGCTTTCTTT
TRBV12-3/TRBV12-4	few	TRBD2	TRBJ2-1	CASSFGGSGIEQFF	TGTGCCAGCAGTTTCGGCGGGAGCGGCATTGAGCAGTTCTTC
TRBV2	-	TRBD2	TRBJ2-3	CASRTGLAGGTDTQYF	TGTGCCAGCAGAACGGGACTAGCGGGGGGGACAGATACGCAGTATTTT
TRBV28	-	-	TRBJ1-2	CARAGGGGGKYDYTF	TGTGCCAGAGCTGGGGGGGGCGGAGGGAAGTATGACTACACCTTC
TRBV2	-	-	TRBJ1-1	CASSADRFMVGEAFF	TGTGCCAGCAGTGCCGACAGGTTTATGGTAGGTGAAGCTTTCTTT
TRBV12-3/TRBV12-4	many	TRBD1	TRBJ1-2	CASRRTGSPYGYTF	TGTGCCAGCAGGAGGACAGGGTCCCCCTATGGCTACACCTTC
TRBV7-9	-	TRBD1	TRBJ2-1	CASSFVTGGNEQFF	TGTGCCAGCAGCTTCGTTACAGGGGGGAATGAGCAGTTCTTC
TRBV7-2	few	-	TRBJ2-7	CASSSQTPGEQYF	TGTGCCAGCAGCTCACAGACCCCTGGCGAGCAGTACTTC
TRBV6-6	few	-	TRBJ2-3	CASSYTNTQYF	TGTGCCAGCAGTTACACGAATACGCAGTATTTT
TRBV13	few	TRBD1	TRBJ1-6	CASSATGAPYNSPLHF	TGTGCCAGCAGCGCGACAGGGGCCCCCTATAATTCACCCCTCCACTTT
TRBV11-2	-	TRBD1	TRBJ2-6	CASSEGTDGANVLTF	TGTGCCAGCAGCGAGGGGACAGATGGAGCCAACGTCCTGACTTTC
TRBV19	-	-	TRBJ1-5	CASSIISRGTQPQHF	TGTGCCAGTAGTATAATTTCCCGGGGGACTCAGCCCCAGCATTTT
TRBV14	-	-	TRBJ2-2	CASSQHNTGELFF	TGTGCCAGCAGCCAGCATAACACCGGGGAGCTGTTTTTT
TRBV20-1	-	TRBD1	TRBJ1-2	CSATQPQGAGSYGYTF	TGCAGTGCTACTCAACCCCAGGGGGCTGGTTCTTATGGCTACACCTTC
TRBV20-1	-	-	TRBJ1-1	CSARDAQGDTEAFF	TGCAGTGCTAGAGACGCCCAGGGAGACACTGAAGCTTTCTTT
TRBV5-1	many	-	TRBJ1-1	CASSLGQTNTEAFF	TGTGCCAGCAGCCTCGGACAGACGAACACTGAAGCTTTCTTT
TRBV24-1	many	-	TRBJ1-1	CATSGFKFSALNTEAFF	TGTGCCACCAGTGGTTTCAAGTTCAGCGCCCTTAACACTGAAGCTTTCTTT
TRBV5-1	many	TRBD1	TRBJ1-1	CASSSGQGNTEAFF	TGCGCCAGCAGTTCTGGACAGGGGAACACTGAAGCTTTCTTT
TRBV5-5	few	-	TRBJ1-2	CASSVYRAPHGYTF	TGTGCCAGCAGCGTTTACAGGGCCCCACATGGCTACACCTTC
TRBV4-1	-	-	TRBJ2-1	CASSQVWRGAAREDEQFF	TGCGCCAGCAGCCAAGTGTGGAGGGGCGCCGCCCGTGAGGATGAGCAGTTCTTC
TRBV30	-	-	TRBJ1-2	CAWSVGWQYGYTF	TGTGCCTGGAGTGTAGGGTGGCAATATGGCTACACCTTC
TRBV12-3/TRBV12-4	few	-	TRBJ2-2	CASSLGGSQGGELFF	TGTGCCAGCAGTTTGGGAGGTTCCCAGGGCGGGGAGCTGTTTTTT
TRBV14	-	-	TRBJ1-1	CASSQKLSGAEAFF	TGTGCCAGCAGCCAAAAGCTGTCAGGGGCTGAAGCTTTCTTT
TRBV12-3/TRBV12-4	-	-	TRBJ1-1	CASSFTGSRTEAFF	TGTGCCAGCAGTTTTACAGGGTCTAGAACTGAAGCTTTCTTT
TRBV3-1	-	TRBD2	TRBJ2-3	CASSQDTAGGPSLWANTQYF	TGTGCCAGCAGCCAAGATACAGCGGGAGGCCCCAGTTTATGGGCAAATACGCAGTATTTT
TRBV28	few	-	TRBJ1-5	CASSFMATKGRWGNQPQHF	TGTGCCAGCAGTTTTATGGCTACCAAGGGGAGGTGGGGCAATCAGCCCCAGCATTTT
TRBV12-3/TRBV12-4	-	TRBD1	TRBJ2-1	CASRSGQGFNEQFF	TGTGCCAGCAGGTCGGGACAGGGGTTCAATGAGCAGTTCTTC
TRBV7-9	few	TRBD1	TRBJ1-6	CASSQQGSDNSPLHF	TGTGCCAGCAGCCAACAGGGGTCGGATAATTCACCCCTCCACTTT
TRBV9	few	TRBD2	TRBJ2-1	CASSGLAGWDYNEQFF	TGTGCCAGCAGCGGTTTAGCGGGATGGGACTACAATGAGCAGTTCTTC
TRBV12-3/TRBV12-4	many	-	TRBJ2-1	CASSLSLRYNEQFF	TGTGCCAGCAGTTTATCGTTGCGGTACAATGAGCAGTTCTTC
TRBV12-3/TRBV12-4	few	TRBD1	TRBJ1-2	CASSKGTGAYGYTF	TGTGCCAGCAGCAAAGGGACAGGGGCCTATGGCTACACCTTC
TRBV27	-	-	TRBJ1-1	CASSLWGSTEAFF	TGTGCCAGCAGTTTATGGGGTTCCACTGAAGCTTTCTTT
TRBV7-2	many	-	TRBJ1-4	CASSLLGINEKLFF	TGTGCCAGCAGCTTGCTAGGGATTAATGAAAAACTGTTTTTT
TRBV6-6	-	-	TRBJ2-1	CASTGEGQFF	TGTGCCAGCACGGGCGAGGGGCAGTTCTTC
TRBV7-9	many	-	TRBJ1-1	CASSLLGGRGTEAFF	TGTGCCAGCAGCTTGCTTGGGGGACGGGGCACTGAAGCTTTCTTT
TRBV6-2/TRBV6-3	-	TRBD2	TRBJ2-5	CASSYVGGLAEAQETQYF	TGTGCCAGCAGTTACGTAGGCGGACTAGCGGAGGCACAAGAGACCCAGTACTTC
TRBV20-1	-	TRBD2	TRBJ2-3	CSARALSGPPSTDTQYF	TGCAGTGCTAGAGCCCTTAGCGGGCCACCTAGCACAGATACGCAGTATTTT
TRBV6-5	-	-	TRBJ2-1	CASSYSRQNNEQFF	TGTGCCAGCAGTTACTCGAGACAGAACAATGAGCAGTTCTTC
TRBV7-9	many	-	TRBJ2-5	CASSLGDLWAQETQYF	TGTGCCAGCAGCTTAGGGGATCTGTGGGCCCAAGAGACCCAGTACTTC
TRBV29-1	few	-	TRBJ1-4	CSGGGGQNEKLFF	TGCAGCGGCGGAGGGGGGCAGAACGAAAAACTGTTTTTT
TRBV6-1	few	TRBD1	TRBJ1-5	CASAGTGVGQPQHF	TGTGCCAGCGCCGGGACAGGGGTCGGTCAGCCCCAGCATTTT
TRBV11-1	few	-	TRBJ2-1	CASSLASRSTYNEQFF	TGTGCCAGCAGCTTAGCCAGTCGGAGCACCTACAATGAGCAGTTCTTC
TRBV28	few	-	TRBJ1-2	CASSPGRNNYGYTF	TGTGCCAGCAGTCCCGGACGGAATAACTATGGCTACACCTTC
TRBV12-3/TRBV12-4	few	-	TRBJ1-5	CASSLQDQPQHF	TGTGCCAGCAGTTTACAAGATCAGCCCCAGCATTTT
TRBV23-1	few	TRBD2	TRBJ2-1	CASSQSVTSYFNEQFF	TGCGCCAGCAGTCAATCTGTGACTAGCTATTTCAATGAGCAGTTCTTC
TRBV12-3/TRBV12-4	few	TRBD2	TRBJ2-5	CASSLELAGRQETQYF	TGTGCCAGCAGTTTAGAACTAGCGGGGCGTCAAGAGACCCAGTACTTC
TRBV2	few	TRBD1	TRBJ2-1	CASSYQTGYNEQFF	TGTGCCAGCAGTTACCAGACAGGGTACAATGAGCAGTTCTTC
TRBV28	few	-	TRBJ1-2	CASRPYFTSANYGYTF	TGTGCCAGCAGACCATATTTCACTTCAGCTAACTATGGCTACACCTTC
TRBV7-8	few	TRBD1	TRBJ1-1	CASSLADRGTLAFF	TGTGCCAGCAGCTTAGCGGACAGGGGGACTCTAGCTTTCTTT
TRBV20-1	-	TRBD1	TRBJ2-1	CSATGVRAGGAYEQFF	TGCAGTGCCACGGGGGTGAGGGCAGGGGGCGCATATGAGCAGTTCTTC
TRBV19	-	TRBD1	TRBJ2-1	CASSIILPDRAGEQFF	TGTGCCAGTAGTATAATTTTGCCGGACAGGGCGGGTGAGCAGTTCTTC
TRBV20-1	few	-	TRBJ1-4	CSASGQYTGANEKLFF	TGCAGTGCTAGCGGACAGTACACTGGAGCTAATGAAAAACTGTTTTTT